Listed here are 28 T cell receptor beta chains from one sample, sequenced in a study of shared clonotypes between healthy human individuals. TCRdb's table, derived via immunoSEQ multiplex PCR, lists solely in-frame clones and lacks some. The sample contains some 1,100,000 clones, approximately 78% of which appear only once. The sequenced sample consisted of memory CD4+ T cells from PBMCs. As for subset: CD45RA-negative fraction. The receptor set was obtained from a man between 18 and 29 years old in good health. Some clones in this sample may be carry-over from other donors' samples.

CDR3 DNA: TGTGCCAGCAGTTACTCGTCCCCGACAGATACGCAGTATTTT. Translated: CASSYSSPTDTQYF. This chain uses TRBV6-6 with TRBJ2-3; D uncertain. Trimming cost V 0 bases and J 3 bases, with 7 bases left between them. The CDR3 runs to 14 residues. The V gene's germline CDR1 is MNHNY and CDR2 SVGAGI (reference sequence).

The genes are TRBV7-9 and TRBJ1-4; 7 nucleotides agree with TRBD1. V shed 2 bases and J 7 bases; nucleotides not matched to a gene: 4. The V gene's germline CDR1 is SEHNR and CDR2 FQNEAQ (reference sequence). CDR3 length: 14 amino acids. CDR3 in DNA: TGTGCCAGCAGCTTACAGGGGACAGCTGAAAAACTGTTTTTT. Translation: CASSLQGTAEKLFF.

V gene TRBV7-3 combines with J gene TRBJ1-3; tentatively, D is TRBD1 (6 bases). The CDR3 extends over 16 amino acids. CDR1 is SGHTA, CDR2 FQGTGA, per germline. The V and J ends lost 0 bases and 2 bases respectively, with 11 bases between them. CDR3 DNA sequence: TGTGCCAGCAGCTTAACAGGGGGAGCAGCTGGAAACACCATATATTTT. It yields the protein CASSLTGGAAGNTIYF.

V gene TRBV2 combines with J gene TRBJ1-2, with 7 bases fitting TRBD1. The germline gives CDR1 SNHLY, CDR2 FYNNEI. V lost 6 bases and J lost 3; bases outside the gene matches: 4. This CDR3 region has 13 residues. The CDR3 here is CASSGDSYYGYTF. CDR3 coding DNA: TGTGCCAGCAGCGGGGACAGCTACTATGGCTACACCTTC.

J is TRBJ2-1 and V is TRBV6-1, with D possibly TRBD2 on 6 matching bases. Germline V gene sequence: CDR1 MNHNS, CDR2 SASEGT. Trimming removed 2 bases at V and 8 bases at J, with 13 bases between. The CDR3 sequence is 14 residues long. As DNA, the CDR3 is TGTGCCAGCAGTGAACAGCGACTAGTCCATGAGCAGTTCTTC. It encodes CASSEQRLVHEQFF.

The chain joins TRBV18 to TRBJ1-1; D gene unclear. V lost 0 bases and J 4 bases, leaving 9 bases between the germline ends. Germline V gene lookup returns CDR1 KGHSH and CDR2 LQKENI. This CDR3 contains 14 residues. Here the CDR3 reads CASSPPTTGTEAFF. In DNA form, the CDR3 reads TGTGCCAGCTCACCACCGACGACGGGCACTGAAGCTTTCTTT.

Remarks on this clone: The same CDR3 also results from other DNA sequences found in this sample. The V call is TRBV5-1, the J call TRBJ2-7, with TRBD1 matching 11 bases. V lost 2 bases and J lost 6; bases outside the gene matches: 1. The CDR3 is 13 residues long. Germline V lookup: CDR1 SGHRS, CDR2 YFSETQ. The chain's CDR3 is CASSFGTGGEQYF. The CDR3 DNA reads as TGCGCCAGCAGCTTCGGGACAGGGGGCGAGCAGTACTTC.

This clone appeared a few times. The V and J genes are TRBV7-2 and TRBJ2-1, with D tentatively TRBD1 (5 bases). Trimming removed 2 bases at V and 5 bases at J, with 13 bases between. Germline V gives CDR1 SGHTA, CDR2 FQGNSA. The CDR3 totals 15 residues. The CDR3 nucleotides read TGTGCCAGCAGCTTAAAGTCAGGGCTCAACAATGAGCAGTTCTTC. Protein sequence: CASSLKSGLNNEQFF.

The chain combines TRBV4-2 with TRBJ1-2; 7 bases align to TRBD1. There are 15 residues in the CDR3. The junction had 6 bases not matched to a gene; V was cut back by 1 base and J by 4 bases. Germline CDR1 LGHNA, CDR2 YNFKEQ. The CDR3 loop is CASSQVGQPTYGYTF. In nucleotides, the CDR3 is TGTGCCAGCAGCCAAGTGGGACAGCCAACCTATGGCTACACCTTC.

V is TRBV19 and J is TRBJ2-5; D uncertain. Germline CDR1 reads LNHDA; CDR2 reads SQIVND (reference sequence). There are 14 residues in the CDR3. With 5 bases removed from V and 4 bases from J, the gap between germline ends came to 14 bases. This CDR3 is CASSDLLRLETQYF. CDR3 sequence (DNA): TGTGCCAGTAGTGACCTCTTACGACTAGAGACCCAGTACTTC. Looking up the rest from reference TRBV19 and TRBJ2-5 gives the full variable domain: DGGITQSPKYLFRKEGQNVTLSCEQNLNHDAMYWYRQDPGQGLRLIYYSQIVNDFQKGDIAEGYSVSREKKESFPLTVTSAQKNPTAFYLCASSDLLRLETQYFGPGTRLLVL.

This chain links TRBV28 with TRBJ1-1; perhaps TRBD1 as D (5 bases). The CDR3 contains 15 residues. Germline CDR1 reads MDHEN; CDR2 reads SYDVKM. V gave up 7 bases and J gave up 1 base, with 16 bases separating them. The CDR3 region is CASTGGGATNTEAFF. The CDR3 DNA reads TGTGCCAGCACTGGGGGTGGGGCAACGAACACTGAAGCTTTCTTT.

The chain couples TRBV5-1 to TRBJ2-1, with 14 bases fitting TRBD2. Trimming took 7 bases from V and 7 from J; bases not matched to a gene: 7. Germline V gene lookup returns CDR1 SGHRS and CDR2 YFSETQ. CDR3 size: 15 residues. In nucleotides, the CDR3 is TGCGCCAGCCGAACCGGGACTAGCGGGAGAAATGAGCAGTTCTTC. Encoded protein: CASRTGTSGRNEQFF.

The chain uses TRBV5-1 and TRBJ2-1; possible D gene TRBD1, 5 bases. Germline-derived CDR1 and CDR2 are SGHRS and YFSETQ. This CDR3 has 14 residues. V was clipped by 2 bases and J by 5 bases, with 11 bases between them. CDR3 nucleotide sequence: TGCGCCAGCAGCTTTGGGGCAGGGCACAATGAGCAGTTCTTC. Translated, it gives CASSFGAGHNEQFF. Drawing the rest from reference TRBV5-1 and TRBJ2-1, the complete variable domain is KAGVTQTPRYLIKTRGQQVTLSCSPISGHRSVSWYQQTPGQGLQFLFEYFSETQRNKGNFPGRFSGRQFSNSRSEMNVSTLELGDSALYLCASSFGAGHNEQFFGPGTRLTVL.

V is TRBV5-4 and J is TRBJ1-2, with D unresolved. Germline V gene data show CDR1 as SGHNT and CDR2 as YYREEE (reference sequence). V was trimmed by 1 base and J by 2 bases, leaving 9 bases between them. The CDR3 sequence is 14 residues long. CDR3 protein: CASSLYRQNYGYTF. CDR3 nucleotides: TGTGCCAGCAGCTTGTATAGGCAGAACTATGGCTACACCTTC.

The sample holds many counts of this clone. In DNA form, the CDR3 reads TGCGCCAGCAGCTTGGGGGTAGCGAACACTGAAGCTTTCTTT. Its translation is CASSLGVANTEAFF. The chain is built from TRBV5-1 and TRBJ1-1, with unresolved D. V lost 0 bases and J lost 1, with 7 bases in between. The CDR3 length is 14 residues. CDR1 and CDR2 from the germline V gene are SGHRS and YFSETQ.

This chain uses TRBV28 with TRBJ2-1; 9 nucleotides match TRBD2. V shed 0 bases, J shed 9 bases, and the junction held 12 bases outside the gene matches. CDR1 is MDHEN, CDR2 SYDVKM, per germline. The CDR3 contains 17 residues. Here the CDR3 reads CASSLWWSASGTAEQFF. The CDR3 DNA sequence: TGTGCCAGCAGTTTATGGTGGTCGGCTAGCGGGACAGCTGAGCAGTTCTTC.

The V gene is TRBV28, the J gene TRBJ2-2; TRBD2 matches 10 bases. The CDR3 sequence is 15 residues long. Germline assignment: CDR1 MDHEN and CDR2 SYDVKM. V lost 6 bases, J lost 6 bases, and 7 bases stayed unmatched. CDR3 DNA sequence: TGTGCCAGCAGCTACAGCGGGAGGGGGGCCGGGGAGCTGTTTTTT. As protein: CASSYSGRGAGELFF.

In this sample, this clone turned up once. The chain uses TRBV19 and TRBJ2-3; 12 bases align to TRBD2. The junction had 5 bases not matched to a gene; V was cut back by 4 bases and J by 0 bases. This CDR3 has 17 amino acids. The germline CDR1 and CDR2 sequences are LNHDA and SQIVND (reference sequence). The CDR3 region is CASSTGTSGSSTDTQYF. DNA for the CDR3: TGTGCCAGTAGTACCGGGACTAGCGGGTCAAGCACAGATACGCAGTATTTT.

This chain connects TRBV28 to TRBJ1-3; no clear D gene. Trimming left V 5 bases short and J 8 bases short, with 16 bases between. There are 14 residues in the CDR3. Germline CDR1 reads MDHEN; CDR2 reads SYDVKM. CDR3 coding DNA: TGTGCCAGCAGTACTCGGGTTGCCGCGGACACCATATATTTT. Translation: CASSTRVAADTIYF.

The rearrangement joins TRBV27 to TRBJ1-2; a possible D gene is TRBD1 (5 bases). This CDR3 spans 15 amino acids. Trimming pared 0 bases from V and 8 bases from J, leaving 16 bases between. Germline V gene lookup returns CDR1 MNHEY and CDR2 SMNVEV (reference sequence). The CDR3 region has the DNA TGTGCCAGCAGTTTATCGCAGACAGACCCAGGGGGCTACACCTTC. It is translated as CASSLSQTDPGGYTF.

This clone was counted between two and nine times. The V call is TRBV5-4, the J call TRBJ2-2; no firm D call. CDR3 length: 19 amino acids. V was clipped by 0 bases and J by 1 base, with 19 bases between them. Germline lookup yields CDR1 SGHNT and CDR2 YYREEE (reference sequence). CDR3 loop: CASSLAAIRGPKNTGELFF. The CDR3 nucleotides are TGTGCCAGCAGCTTGGCCGCTATCCGAGGACCCAAGAACACCGGGGAGCTGTTTTTT.

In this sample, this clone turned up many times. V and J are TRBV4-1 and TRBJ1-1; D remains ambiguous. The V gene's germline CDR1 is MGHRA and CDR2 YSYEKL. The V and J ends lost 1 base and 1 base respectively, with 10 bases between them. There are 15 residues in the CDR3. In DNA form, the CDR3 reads TGCGCCAGCAGCCAAGCCATATCGGGGAACACTGAAGCTTTCTTT. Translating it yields CASSQAISGNTEAFF.

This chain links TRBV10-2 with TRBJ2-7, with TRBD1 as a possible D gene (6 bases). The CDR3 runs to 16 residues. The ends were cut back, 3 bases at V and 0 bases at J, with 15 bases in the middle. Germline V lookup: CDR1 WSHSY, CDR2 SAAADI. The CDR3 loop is CASSDGDRTLSYEQYF. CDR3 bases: TGCGCCAGCAGTGACGGCGACAGGACCCTCTCCTACGAGCAGTACTTC.

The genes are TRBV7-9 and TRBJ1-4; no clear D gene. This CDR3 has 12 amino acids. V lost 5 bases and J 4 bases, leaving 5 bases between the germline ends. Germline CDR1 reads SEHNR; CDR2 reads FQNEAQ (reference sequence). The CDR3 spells CASSPDNEKLFF. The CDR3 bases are TGTGCCAGCAGCCCCGATAATGAAAAACTGTTTTTT.

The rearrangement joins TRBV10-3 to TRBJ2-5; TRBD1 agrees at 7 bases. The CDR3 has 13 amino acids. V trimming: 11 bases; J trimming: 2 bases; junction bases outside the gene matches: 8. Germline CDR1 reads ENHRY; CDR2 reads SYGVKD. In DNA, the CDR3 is TGTGCCTCCACGGGACAGCATCAAGAGACCCAGTACTTC. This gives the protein CASTGQHQETQYF.

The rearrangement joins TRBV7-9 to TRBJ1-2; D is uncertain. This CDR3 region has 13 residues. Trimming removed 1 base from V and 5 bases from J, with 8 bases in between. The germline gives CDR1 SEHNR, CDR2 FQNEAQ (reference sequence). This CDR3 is CASSLVRGYGYTF. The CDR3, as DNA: TGTGCCAGCAGCTTAGTACGAGGTTATGGCTACACCTTC.

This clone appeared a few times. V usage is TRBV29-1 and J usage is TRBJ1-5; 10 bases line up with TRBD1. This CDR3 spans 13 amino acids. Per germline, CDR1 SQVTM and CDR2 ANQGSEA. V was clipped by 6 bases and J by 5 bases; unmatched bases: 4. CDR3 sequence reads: CSVAGTGDQPQHF. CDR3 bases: TGCAGCGTAGCGGGGACAGGGGATCAGCCCCAGCATTTT. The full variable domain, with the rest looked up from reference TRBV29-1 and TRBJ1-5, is SAVISQKPSRDICQRGTSLTIQCQVDSQVTMMFWYRQQPGQSLTLIATANQGSEATYESGFVIDKFPISRPNLTFSTLTVSNMSPEDSSIYLCSVAGTGDQPQHFGDGTRLSIL.

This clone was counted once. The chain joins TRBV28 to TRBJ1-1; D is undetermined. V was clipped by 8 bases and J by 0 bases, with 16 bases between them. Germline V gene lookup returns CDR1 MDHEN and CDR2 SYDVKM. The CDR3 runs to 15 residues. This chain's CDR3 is CASEAAWGMNTEAFF. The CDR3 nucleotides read TGTGCCAGCGAGGCCGCGTGGGGTATGAACACTGAAGCTTTCTTT.